This T cell receptor beta chain comes out of a study of blood T cells in healthy people across ages. Findings and caveats of the study: From one million sequenced T cells, diversity estimates were lower bounds.

A second PCR of about 7 to 11 cycles used a sample-barcoded 5' primer and a J-beta primer mix. Each of the cDNA molecules was tagged by a template-switch adaptor with 12 random nucleotides. TCRdb fed the 5' RACE reads into MiXCR, producing one record per CDR3 protein. Among some 700,000 distinct CDR3 sequences listed, 22% were seen once. In its sample, this clonotype was seen many times. Its antigen is unknown. Looked up from germline, CDR1 is SGHRS and CDR2 is YFSETQ. V gave up 3 bases and J gave up 6 bases; unmatched junction bases: 8. There are 16 residues in the CDR3. Samples each had at least 6 micrograms of total RNA extracted.

This clonotype originated in a man between 65 and 85 years old in good health. The sample was blood. The V call is TRBV5-1, the J call TRBJ2-1, with 11 nucleotides matching TRBD2. CDR3 in amino acids: CASSWTPGLAANEQFF. The DNA for the CDR3 is TGCGCCAGCAGCTGGACACCGGGACTAGCGGCCAATGAGCAGTTCTTC.